This TCR beta chain derives from a study of T-cell reconstitution after alpha-beta-depleted transplantation in children. Points from the study as a whole: There were reportedly several hundred expanded graft clones from which alpha-beta T cells came about two months after transplant. It was newly produced T cells that mostly accounted for T-cell counts and diversity one year after transplant. Certain patients had high TCRbeta diversity at day 60, and it came from recipient T cells and thymic progenitors that survived.

Worth noting for this clonotype: Antigen: not known.

From germline, CDR1 is GTSNPN and CDR2 SVGIG (reference sequence). This CDR3 spans 13 amino acids. V dropped 1 base and J dropped 2 bases, with 9 bases sitting between them. Preparing the TCRbeta library involved the use of unique molecular identifiers. TCRdb recomputed calls from the PCR reads with MiXCR, one row per CDR3 protein. The sample carries about 900,000 distinct CDR3 sequences, about 30% recorded once. The chain recombines TRBV30 with TRBJ2-7; D unclear. The sequence was collected from a boy under two years old who had a stem cell transplant for SCID, so the T cells may come from the graft donor. The specimen comprised PBMCs, mostly from graft donor cells, sampled 360 days after TCRalphabeta/CD19-depleted stem cell transplant. The CDR3 DNA follows: TGTGCCTGGAGTGGACCATTAACCTACGAGCAGTACTTC. Its translation is CAWSGPLTYEQYF.